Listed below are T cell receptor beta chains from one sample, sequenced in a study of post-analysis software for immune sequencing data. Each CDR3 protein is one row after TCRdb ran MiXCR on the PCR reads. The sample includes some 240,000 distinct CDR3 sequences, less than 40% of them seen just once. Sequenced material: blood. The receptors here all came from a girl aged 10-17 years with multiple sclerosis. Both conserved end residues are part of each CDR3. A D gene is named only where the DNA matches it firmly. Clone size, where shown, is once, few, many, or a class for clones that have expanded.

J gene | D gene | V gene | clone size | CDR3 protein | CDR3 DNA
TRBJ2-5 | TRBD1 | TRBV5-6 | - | CAGSSQGARKETQYF | TGTGCCGGCAGCTCACAGGGGGCGCGGAAGGAGACCCAGTACTTC
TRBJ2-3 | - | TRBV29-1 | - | CSVLTGRTDTQYF | TGCAGCGTCCTGACAGGGAGGACAGATACGCAGTATTTT
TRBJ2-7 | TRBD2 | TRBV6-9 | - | CASTTSGSKYEQYF | TGTGCCAGCACAACTAGCGGGAGCAAATACGAGCAGTACTTC
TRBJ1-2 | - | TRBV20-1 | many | CSARETRDRGIPTF | TGCAGTGCTAGAGAAACACGGGACCGAGGCATACCCACCTTC
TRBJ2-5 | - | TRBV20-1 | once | CSASFAAPETQYF | TGCAGTGCTAGTTTTGCAGCCCCGGAGACCCAGTACTTC
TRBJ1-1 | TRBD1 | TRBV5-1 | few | CASSLTGSGRGLEAFF | TGCGCCAGCAGCTTGACGGGGTCCGGCAGGGGGCTTGAAGCTTTCTTT
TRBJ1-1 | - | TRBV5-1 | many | CASRVGREAFF | TGCGCCAGCAGAGTAGGGCGAGAAGCTTTCTTT
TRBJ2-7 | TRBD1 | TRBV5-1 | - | CASSLARTGAYEQYF | TGCGCCAGCAGCTTGGCCCGGACAGGGGCCTACGAGCAGTACTTC
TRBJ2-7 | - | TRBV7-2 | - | CASSQNQAGLTYEQYF | TGTGCCAGCAGCCAAAATCAGGCAGGACTTACCTACGAGCAGTACTTC
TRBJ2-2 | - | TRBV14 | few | CASRPVGGSSTGELFF | TGTGCCAGCAGGCCAGTTGGGGGCTCAAGCACCGGGGAGCTGTTTTTT
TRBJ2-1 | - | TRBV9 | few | CASSGDSFYNEQFF | TGTGCCAGCAGCGGAGACAGCTTCTACAATGAGCAGTTCTTC
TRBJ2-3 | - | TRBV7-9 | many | CASSREGSTPNTQYF | TGTGCCAGCAGCAGAGAGGGTTCAACCCCAAATACGCAGTATTTT
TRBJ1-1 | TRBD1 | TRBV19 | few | CASSIVQGGGTEAFF | TGTGCCAGTAGTATAGTTCAGGGGGGCGGAACTGAAGCTTTCTTT
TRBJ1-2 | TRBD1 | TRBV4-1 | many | CASARVTTGGWNYGYTF | TGCGCCAGCGCCCGGGTGACAACAGGGGGGTGGAACTATGGCTACACCTTC
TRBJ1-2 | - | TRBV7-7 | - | CASSPAGWYTF | TGTGCCAGCAGCCCCGCCGGTTGGTACACCTTC
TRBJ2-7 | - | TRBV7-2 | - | CASSLASGDLSSYEQYF | TGTGCCAGCAGCTTAGCGTCCGGGGACTTGAGCTCCTACGAGCAGTACTTC
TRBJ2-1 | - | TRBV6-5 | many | CASRPLGVYLQFF | TGTGCCAGCAGACCCCTCGGGGTCTACCTACAGTTCTTC
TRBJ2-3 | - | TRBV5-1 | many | CASSYSRGTDTQYF | TGCGCCAGCAGCTATTCGCGGGGAACAGATACGCAGTATTTT
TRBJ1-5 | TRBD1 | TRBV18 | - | CASSLGQGPNQPQHF | TGTGCCAGCTCGCTGGGACAGGGGCCTAATCAGCCCCAGCATTTT
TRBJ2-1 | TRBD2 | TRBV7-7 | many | CASSPGTSGVNEQFF | TGTGCCAGCAGCCCCGGGACTAGCGGTGTGAATGAGCAGTTCTTC
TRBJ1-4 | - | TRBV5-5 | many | CASSRDDNEKLFF | TGTGCCAGCAGCCGGGACGATAATGAAAAACTGTTTTTT
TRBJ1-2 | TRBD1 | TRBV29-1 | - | CSVRDRDGYTF | TGCAGCGTAAGGGACAGGGATGGCTACACCTTC
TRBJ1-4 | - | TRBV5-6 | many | CASSGPNEKLFF | TGTGCCAGCAGCGGCCCTAATGAAAAACTGTTTTTT
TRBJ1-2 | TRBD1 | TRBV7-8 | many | CASSVQGVGYTF | TGTGCCAGCAGCGTCCAGGGGGTCGGCTACACCTTC
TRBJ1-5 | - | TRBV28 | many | CASRGGGVGNQPQHF | TGTGCCAGCAGGGGTGGGGGTGTCGGCAATCAGCCCCAGCATTTT
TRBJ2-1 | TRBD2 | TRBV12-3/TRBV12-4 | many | CASRAGRGNEQFF | TGTGCCAGCAGGGCCGGGAGGGGGAATGAGCAGTTCTTC
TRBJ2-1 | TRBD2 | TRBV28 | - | CASRPSGRTNEQFF | TGTGCCAGCAGACCTAGCGGGAGAACAAATGAGCAGTTCTTC
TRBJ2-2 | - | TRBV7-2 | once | CASSLASGTENGELFF | TGTGCCAGCAGCTTAGCTAGCGGGACAGAAAACGGGGAGCTGTTTTTT
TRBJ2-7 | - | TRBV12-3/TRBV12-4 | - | CASSFASGGGKAYEQYF | TGTGCCAGCAGTTTTGCTAGCGGAGGGGGGAAGGCGTACGAGCAGTACTTC
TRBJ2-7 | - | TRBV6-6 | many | CASSYRPTGQASYEQYF | TGTGCCAGCAGTTATCGTCCTACGGGCCAGGCTTCCTACGAGCAGTACTTC
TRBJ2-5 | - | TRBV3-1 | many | CASSQGSGGIQETQYF | TGTGCCAGCAGCCAAGGTAGTGGGGGAATCCAAGAGACCCAGTACTTC
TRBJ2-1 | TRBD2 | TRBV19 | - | CASSIVLAGSEQFF | TGTGCCAGTAGTATAGTCCTAGCGGGGTCTGAGCAGTTCTTC
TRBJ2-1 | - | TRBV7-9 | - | CASSDYPLSYNEQFF | TGTGCCAGCAGCGATTACCCCTTGTCCTACAATGAGCAGTTCTTC
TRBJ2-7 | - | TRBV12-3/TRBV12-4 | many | CASIALGAASSYEQYF | TGTGCCAGCATCGCCCTCGGGGCAGCCAGCTCCTACGAGCAGTACTTC
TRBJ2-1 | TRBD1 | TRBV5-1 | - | CASSRPGQGYNEQFF | TGCGCCAGCAGCCGGCCGGGACAGGGGTACAATGAGCAGTTCTTC
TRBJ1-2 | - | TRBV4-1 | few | CASSQVPGGGYTF | TGCGCCAGCAGCCAAGTCCCCGGCGGGGGCTACACCTTC
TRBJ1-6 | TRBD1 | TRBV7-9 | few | CASSLEQGVSPLHF | TGTGCCAGCAGCTTAGAACAGGGGGTCTCACCCCTCCACTTT
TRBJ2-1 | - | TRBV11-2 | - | CASSLGWVVGRTYNEQFF | TGTGCCAGCAGCTTAGGATGGGTAGTGGGCAGAACCTACAATGAGCAGTTCTTC
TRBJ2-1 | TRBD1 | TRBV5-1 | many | CASEDRGLDGGEQFF | TGCGCCAGCGAGGACAGGGGCCTAGATGGGGGTGAGCAGTTCTTC
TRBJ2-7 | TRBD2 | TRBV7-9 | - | CASSLVGLAGAVLHF | TGTGCCAGCAGCTTAGTCGGACTAGCGGGAGCCGTCCTTCACTTC
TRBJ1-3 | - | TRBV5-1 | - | CASSPEARATIYF | TGCGCCAGCAGCCCGGAGGCTCGAGCCACCATATATTTT
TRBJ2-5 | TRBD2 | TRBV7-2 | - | CASSPRGGQQETQYF | TGTGCCAGCAGCCCGCGGGGGGGCCAGCAAGAGACCCAGTACTTC
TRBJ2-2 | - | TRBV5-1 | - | CASSPEAGTLGELFF | TGCGCCAGCAGCCCAGAGGCAGGTACGCTCGGGGAGCTGTTTTTT
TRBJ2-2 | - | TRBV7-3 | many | CASSLNPATGELFF | TGTGCCAGCAGCTTAAATCCGGCCACCGGGGAGCTGTTTTTT
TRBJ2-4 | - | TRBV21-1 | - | CASSKGLQGTPGRAKNIQYF | TGTGCCAGCAGCAAAGGCTTACAGGGGACCCCTGGTAGAGCCAAAAACATTCAGTACTTC
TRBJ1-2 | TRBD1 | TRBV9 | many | CASSGGSGTAVYTF | TGTGCCAGCAGCGGGGGGAGCGGGACAGCTGTCTACACCTTC
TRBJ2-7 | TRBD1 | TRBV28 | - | CASTQRGGRQGAPDEQYF | TGTGCCAGCACCCAAAGGGGGGGGAGACAGGGGGCCCCCGACGAGCAGTACTTC
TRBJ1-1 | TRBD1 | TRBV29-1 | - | CSAKTGGLTEAFF | TGCAGCGCTAAGACAGGGGGTCTAACTGAAGCTTTCTTT
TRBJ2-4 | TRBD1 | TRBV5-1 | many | CASSLGQGGNIQYF | TGCGCCAGCAGCTTAGGACAGGGGGGTAACATTCAGTACTTC
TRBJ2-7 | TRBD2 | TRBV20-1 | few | CSATGTSYHEQYF | TGCAGTGCTACCGGGACTAGCTACCACGAGCAGTACTTC
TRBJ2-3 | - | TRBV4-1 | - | CASSQDPGLAQSTDTQYF | TGCGCCAGCAGCCAAGATCCGGGGTTAGCGCAGAGCACAGATACGCAGTATTTT
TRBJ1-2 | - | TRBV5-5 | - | CASSLVVLNYGYTF | TGTGCCAGCAGCTTGGTTGTCCTAAACTATGGCTACACCTTC
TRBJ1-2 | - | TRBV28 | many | CASIRTDNYGYTF | TGTGCCAGCATTCGGACAGACAACTATGGCTACACCTTC
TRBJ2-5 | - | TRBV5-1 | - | CASSLYDPHFYQETQYF | TGCGCCAGCAGCTTGTACGACCCCCACTTCTACCAAGAGACCCAGTACTTC